A single sample gave rise to the 14 T cell receptor beta chains below, sequenced in a study of CXCR3-negative and CXCR3-positive naive CD8 T cells. Libraries of TRB cDNA were made by 5' RACE and carried UMIs. TCRdb reprocessed the 5' RACE reads; each CDR3 protein has one entry and no DNA is given. The sample's table shows 100,000 to 150,000 distinct CDR3 sequences. Sequenced: naive CXCR3- CD8+ T cells from blood. The sample's subset: CD45RO-CCR7+CD27+CD95- naive CD8+ T cells lacking CXCR3 (TNR3-). The receptors come from a human donor in good health. Some clones in this sample may be carry-over from other donors' samples.

The chain uses TRBV28 and TRBJ2-3; TCRdb lists TRBD1, though no DNA is available to test this call. Germline-derived CDR1 and CDR2 are MDHEN and SYDVKM. This CDR3 comprises 16 residues. The CDR3 spells CASSFVGAGTSDTQYF.

V and J are TRBV29-1 and TRBJ2-4; TCRdb's D gene call, TRBD1, goes unchecked for lack of DNA. The germline V gene has CDR1 SQVTM and CDR2 ANQGSEA. The CDR3 totals 12 residues. The chain's CDR3 is CSARQGQLIQYF.

The V gene is TRBV25-1, the J gene TRBJ1-1; TCRdb outputs TRBD1, but without DNA this stays unchecked. CDR1 and CDR2 from the germline V gene are MGHDK and SYGVNS. This CDR3 is built from 14 residues. The CDR3 is CASSVLGRNTEAFF.

This sequence joins TRBV4-3 and TRBJ2-7; the D call of TRBD1 rests on TCRdb alone, since no DNA is present to check it. The CDR3 contains 15 residues. CDR1 is LGHNA, CDR2 YSLEER, per germline. The CDR3 reads CASSQTGGARFEQYF.

The chain employs TRBV28 and TRBJ1-1; absent DNA, TCRdb's TRBD1 call cannot be checked. Germline CDR1 and CDR2: MDHEN and SYDVKM. The CDR3 totals 15 residues. CDR3 region: CASKYPGTGNTEAFF.

The chain links TRBV5-6 to TRBJ2-5; the D call of TRBD1 rests on TCRdb alone, since no DNA is present to check it. The CDR3 has 15 amino acids. The germline V gene encodes CDR1 SGHDT and CDR2 YYEEEE. The CDR3 region is CASSYRTGGMETQYF.

V gene TRBV1 combines with J gene TRBJ1-1. TRBV1 corresponds to a pseudogene. The CDR3 length is 16 residues. CDR3 region: CTSSQRGNTGNTGAFF.

This rearrangement joins TRBV12-3 or TRBV12-4 to TRBJ2-5; TCRdb's D gene call, TRBD1, goes unchecked for lack of DNA. CDR3 length equals 14 residues. CDR3: CASSPRGSWETQYF.

CDR3 protein: CASSSDISYEQYF. This chain connects TRBV6-5 to TRBJ2-7; TCRdb lists TRBD1, though no DNA is available to test this call. Germline CDR1 and CDR2: MNHEY and SVGAGI. The CDR3 spans 13 residues.

The rearrangement links TRBV28 to TRBJ2-5. The CDR3 consists of 11 residues. CDR1 is MDHEN, CDR2 SYDVKM, per germline. CDR3 sequence: CASSRQETQYF.

The chain has TRBV5-1 and TRBJ2-7; TCRdb's D call, TRBD1, is unchecked because there is no DNA. CDR1 is SGHRS, CDR2 YFSETQ, per germline. This CDR3 spans 14 amino acids. CDR3 in amino acids: CASSRTGTDYEQYF.

The chain has TRBV6-2 or TRBV6-3 and TRBJ2-7; the TRBD1 assignment by TCRdb is unverifiable without DNA. This CDR3 is 15 amino acids long. Germline CDR1 MNHEY, CDR2 SVGEGT. The CDR3 here is CASSSGTGVSYEQYF.

The chain links TRBV20-1 to TRBJ1-2. CDR1 and CDR2 from the germline V gene are DFQATT and SNEGSKA (reference sequence). This CDR3 has 13 amino acids. CDR3 in amino acids: CSARDTANYGYTF.

The J gene is TRBJ2-7, the V gene TRBV4-3; TCRdb's D call, TRBD1, is unchecked because there is no DNA. From germline, CDR1 is LGHNA and CDR2 YSLEER. The CDR3 extends over 14 amino acids. The CDR3 loop is CASSQGTGDYEKYF.